The 14 T cell receptor beta chains listed next were all sequenced from one sample in a study of cytomegalovirus exposure and HLA in healthy donors. Use of 60 Vbeta and 13 Jbeta primers characterized the PCR. Clones were read by immunoSEQ multiplex PCR, and TCRdb kept only the in-frame ones, dropping some. Among approximately 150,000 clones listed, approximately 85% were seen once. Sequencing was carried out using PBMCs. The receptors were sampled from a man aged 45 to 65 in good health and CMV-seropositive.

The count of this clone is one. The chain recombines TRBV2 with TRBJ1-2; TRBD1 aligns across 10 bases. Germline V CDR1 and CDR2: SNHLY, FYNNEI. This CDR3 has 13 amino acids. The junction had 4 bases not matched to a gene; V was cut back by 6 bases and J by 6 bases. CDR3 in amino acids: CASSMGQGNGYTF. The CDR3 DNA reads TGTGCCAGCAGCATGGGACAGGGGAATGGCTACACCTTC.

The J gene is TRBJ1-4, the V gene TRBV2; a weak D match, TRBD1 (5 bases). The CDR3 runs 14 residues. Trimming removed 4 bases at V and 4 bases at J, with 10 bases between. Germline-derived CDR1 and CDR2 are SNHLY and FYNNEI. The CDR3 coding sequence is TGTGCCAGCAGTGCCCGCAGGGATAATGAAAAACTGTTTTTT. Translated: CASSARRDNEKLFF.

The chain couples TRBV4-1 to TRBJ1-5, with D uncertain. The CDR3 has 16 residues. V was shortened by 1 base and J by 4 bases, with 14 bases between the two germline ends. The germline V gene encodes CDR1 MGHRA and CDR2 YSYEKL. CDR3 coding DNA: TGCGCCAGCAGCCAAGGGTGGGGAGACGGAAATCAGCCCCAGCATTTT. This translates into CASSQGWGDGNQPQHF.

This chain links TRBV5-1 with TRBJ1-6; 7 positions match TRBD1. The CDR3 consists of 14 residues. The germline V gene has CDR1 SGHRS and CDR2 YFSETQ. The trim removed 5 bases at V and 8 bases at J, leaving 7 bases unmatched. Here the CDR3 reads CASSLQGSDSPLHF. CDR3 bases: TGCGCCAGCAGTTTACAGGGGTCGGATTCACCCCTCCACTTT.

The chain couples TRBV27 to TRBJ1-6, with no clear D. This CDR3 has 16 residues. Germline V gene sequence: CDR1 MNHEY, CDR2 SMNVEV (reference sequence). Trimming removed 5 bases at V and 4 bases at J, with 15 bases between. The CDR3 DNA is TGTGCCAGCAGTCCGTCGACGACTGCTTATAATTCACCCCTCCACTTT. It is translated as CASSPSTTAYNSPLHF.

This clone was counted between two and nine times. The chain links TRBV2 to TRBJ1-1; TRBD1 matches at 7 bases. The CDR3 totals 14 residues. V lost 7 bases, J lost 0 bases, and 5 bases stayed unmatched. Germline loops: CDR1 SNHLY, CDR2 FYNNEI. The chain's CDR3 is CASKTQGMNTEAFF. CDR3 nucleotide sequence: TGTGCCAGCAAGACACAGGGGATGAACACTGAAGCTTTCTTT.

With respect to this clone: Within the sample, other DNA sequences also encode this same CDR3. This rearrangement joins TRBV28 to TRBJ2-7; the match to TRBD2 covers 7 bases. The V segment lost 0 bases and the J segment 2 bases; nucleotides outside the gene matches: 1. CDR3 length equals 14 residues. Germline CDR1 is MDHEN and CDR2 is SYDVKM. Here the CDR3 reads CASSLWGGTYEQYF. The CDR3 coding sequence is TGTGCCAGCAGTTTATGGGGAGGGACCTACGAGCAGTACTTC.

The gene calls are TRBV6-1 and TRBJ2-7; TRBD2 matches at 7 bases. CDR3 size: 15 residues. Trimming cost V 2 bases and J 1 base; bases outside gene matches: 5. Germline V gene lookup returns CDR1 MNHNS and CDR2 SASEGT. This CDR3 reads CASSELAVTSYEQYF. CDR3 coding DNA: TGTGCCAGCAGTGAACTAGCGGTCACTTCCTACGAGCAGTACTTC.

CDR3 sequence (DNA): TGTGCCTGGAGCCCCGGTAGCGACACGCAGTATTTT. As protein: CAWSPGSDTQYF. This chain uses TRBV30 with TRBJ2-3; D is perhaps TRBD2 (5 bases). The V end lost 3 bases, the J end lost 9 bases, and 13 bases lay between the germline ends. Per germline, CDR1 GTSNPN and CDR2 SVGIG (reference sequence). This CDR3 has 12 residues.

This rearrangement joins TRBV7-9 to TRBJ2-1; D possibly corresponds to TRBD1 (6 bases). The germline V gene has CDR1 SEHNR and CDR2 FQNEAQ (reference sequence). The V gene lost 4 bases and the J gene lost 14 bases, with 15 bases spanning the gap. This CDR3 spans 12 amino acids. The CDR3 DNA reads as TGTGCCAGCAGCTCGGACAGAGATCGGGAGTTCTTC. Protein sequence: CASSSDRDREFF. The full variable domain, with the rest looked up from reference TRBV7-9 and TRBJ2-1, is DTGVSQNPRHKITKRGQNVTFRCDPISEHNRLYWYRQTLGQGPEFLTYFQNEAQLEKSRLLSDRFSAERPKGSFSTLEIQRTEQGDSAMYLCASSSDRDREFFGPGTRLTVL.

CDR3 nucleotides: TGTGCCAGTAAAACAGGTAATCAGCCCCAGCATTTT. Translating it yields CASKTGNQPQHF. This chain connects TRBV19 to TRBJ1-5; TRBD1 is a possible D gene (5 bases). Deletions cut 7 bases from V and 4 bases from J, with 8 bases between. The CDR3 covers 12 residues. Germline-derived CDR1 and CDR2 are LNHDA and SQIVND (reference sequence). Based on the CDR3 plus reference TRBV19 and TRBJ1-5, the full variable domain is DGGITQSPKYLFRKEGQNVTLSCEQNLNHDAMYWYRQDPGQGLRLIYYSQIVNDFQKGDIAEGYSVSREKKESFPLTVTSAQKNPTAFYLCASKTGNQPQHFGDGTRLSIL.

The genes are TRBV5-6 and TRBJ2-7, with 9 bases lining up with TRBD1. CDR3 length: 14 amino acids. The junction had 7 bases not matched to a gene; V was cut back by 5 bases and J by 4 bases. Per germline, CDR1 SGHDT and CDR2 YYEEEE. The CDR3 reads CASSFDRGRYEQYF. For the CDR3, the DNA is TGTGCCAGCAGTTTCGACAGGGGGAGGTACGAGCAGTACTTC.

This chain joins TRBV11-1 and TRBJ2-5; 7 positions match TRBD2. The DNA end is more similar to TRBJ2-7, so the J call may be wrong. The CDR3 is made up of 12 amino acids. The germline gives CDR1 SGHAT, CDR2 FQDESV (reference sequence). In DNA form, the CDR3 reads TGTGCCAGCAGCTTACGGGGGGACGAGCAGTACTTC. It yields the protein CASSLRGDEQYF.

The rearrangement joins TRBV11-2 to TRBJ2-3; 8 bases are a match to TRBD2. The V and J ends lost 4 bases and 5 bases, in that order; junction bases with no gene match: 8. The CDR3 totals 15 residues. Germline CDR1 reads SGHAT; CDR2 reads FQNNGV. The CDR3 protein is CASSSEAGAGDTQYF. In nucleotides, the CDR3 is TGTGCCAGCAGCTCAGAAGCGGGAGCTGGAGATACGCAGTATTTT.